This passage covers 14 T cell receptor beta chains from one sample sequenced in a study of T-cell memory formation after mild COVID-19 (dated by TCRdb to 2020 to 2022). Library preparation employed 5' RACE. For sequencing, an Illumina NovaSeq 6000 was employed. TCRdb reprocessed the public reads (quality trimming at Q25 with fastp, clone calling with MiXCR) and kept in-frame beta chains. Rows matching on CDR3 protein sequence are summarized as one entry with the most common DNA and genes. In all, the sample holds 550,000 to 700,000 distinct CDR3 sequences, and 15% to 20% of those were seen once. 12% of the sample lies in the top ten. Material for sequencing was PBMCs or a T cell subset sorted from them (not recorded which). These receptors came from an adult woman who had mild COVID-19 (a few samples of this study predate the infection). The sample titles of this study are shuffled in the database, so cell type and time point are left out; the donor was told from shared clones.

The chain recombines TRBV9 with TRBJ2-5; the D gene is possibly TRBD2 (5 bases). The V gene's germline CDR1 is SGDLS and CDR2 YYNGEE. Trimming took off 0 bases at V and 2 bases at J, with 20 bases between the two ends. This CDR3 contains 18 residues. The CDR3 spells CASSVGRSVDLSQETQYF. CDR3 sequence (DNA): TGTGCCAGCAGCGTAGGAAGGAGCGTGGACTTATCTCAAGAGACCCAGTACTTC.

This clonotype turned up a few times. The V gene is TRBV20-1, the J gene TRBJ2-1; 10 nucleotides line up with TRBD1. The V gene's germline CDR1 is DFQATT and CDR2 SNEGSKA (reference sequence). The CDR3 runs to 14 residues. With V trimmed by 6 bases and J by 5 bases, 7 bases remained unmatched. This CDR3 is CSAAGTGVDNEQFF. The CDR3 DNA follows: TGCAGTGCGGCCGGGACAGGGGTAGACAATGAGCAGTTCTTC.

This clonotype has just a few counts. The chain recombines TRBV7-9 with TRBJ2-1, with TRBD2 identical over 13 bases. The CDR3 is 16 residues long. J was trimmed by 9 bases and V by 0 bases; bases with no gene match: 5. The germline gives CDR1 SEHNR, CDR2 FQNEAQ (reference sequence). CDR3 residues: CASSLAGTSGMGEQFF. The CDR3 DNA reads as TGTGCCAGCAGCTTAGCAGGGACTAGCGGGATGGGTGAGCAGTTCTTC.

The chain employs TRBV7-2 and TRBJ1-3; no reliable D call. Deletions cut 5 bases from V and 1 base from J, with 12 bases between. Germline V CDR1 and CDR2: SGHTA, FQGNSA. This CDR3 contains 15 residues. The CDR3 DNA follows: TGTGCCAGCAGCCAAAGTGGGCGGTCTGGAAACACCATATATTTT. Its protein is CASSQSGRSGNTIYF.

CDR3 nucleotides: TGTGCCAGCAGTCTCTCCACAGGGGCCCGTGCAACTAATGAAAAACTGTTTTTT. Residues: CASSLSTGARATNEKLFF. The V and J genes are TRBV12-3 or TRBV12-4 and TRBJ1-4; the match to TRBD1 covers 7 bases. The CDR3 runs to 18 residues. Unmatched junction bases numbered 12, after V lost 5 bases and J lost 0 bases.

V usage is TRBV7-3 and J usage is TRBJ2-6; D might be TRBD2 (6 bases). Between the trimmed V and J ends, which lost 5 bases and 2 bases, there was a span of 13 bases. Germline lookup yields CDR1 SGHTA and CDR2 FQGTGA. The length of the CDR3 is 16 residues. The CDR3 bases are TGTGCCAGCAGCCCCGGAGGGGCGACTGGGGCCAACGTCCTGACTTTC. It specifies CASSPGGATGANVLTF. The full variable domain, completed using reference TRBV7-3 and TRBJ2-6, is GAGVSQTPSNKVTEKGKYVELRCDPISGHTALYWYRQSLGQGPEFLIYFQGTGAADDSGLPNDRFFAVRPEGSVSTLKIQRTERGDSAVYLCASSPGGATGANVLTFGAGSRLTVL.

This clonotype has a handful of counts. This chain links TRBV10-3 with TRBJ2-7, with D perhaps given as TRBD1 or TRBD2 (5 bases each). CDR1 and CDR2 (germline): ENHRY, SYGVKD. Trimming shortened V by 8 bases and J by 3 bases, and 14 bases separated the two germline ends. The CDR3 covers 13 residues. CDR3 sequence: CAIWGPGIYEQYF. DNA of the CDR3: TGTGCCATCTGGGGCCCGGGAATCTACGAGCAGTACTTC.

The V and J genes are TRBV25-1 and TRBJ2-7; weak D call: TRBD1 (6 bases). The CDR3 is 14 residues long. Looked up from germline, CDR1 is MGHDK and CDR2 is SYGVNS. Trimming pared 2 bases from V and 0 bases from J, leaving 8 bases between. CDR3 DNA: TGTGCCAGCAGTGAACAGGGGAGCTCCTACGAGCAGTACTTC. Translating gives CASSEQGSSYEQYF.

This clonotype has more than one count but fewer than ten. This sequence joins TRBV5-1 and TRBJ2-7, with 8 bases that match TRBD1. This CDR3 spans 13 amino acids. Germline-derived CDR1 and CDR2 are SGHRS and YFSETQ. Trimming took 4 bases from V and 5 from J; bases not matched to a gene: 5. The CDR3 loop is CASSAQGADEQYF. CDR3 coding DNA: TGCGCCAGCAGCGCCCAGGGGGCTGACGAGCAGTACTTC.

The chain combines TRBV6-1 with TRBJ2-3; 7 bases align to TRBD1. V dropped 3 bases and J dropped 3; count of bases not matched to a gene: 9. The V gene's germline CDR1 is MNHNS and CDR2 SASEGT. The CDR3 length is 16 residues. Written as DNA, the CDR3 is TGTGCCAGCAGTGATTTCAGGCAGGGGGAGACAGATACGCAGTATTTT. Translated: CASSDFRQGETDTQYF.

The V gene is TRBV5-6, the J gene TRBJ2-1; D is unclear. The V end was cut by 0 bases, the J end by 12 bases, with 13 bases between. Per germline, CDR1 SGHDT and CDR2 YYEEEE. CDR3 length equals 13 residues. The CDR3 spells CASSLAEAKGQFF. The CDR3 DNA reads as TGTGCCAGCAGCTTGGCAGAGGCAAAGGGGCAGTTCTTC.

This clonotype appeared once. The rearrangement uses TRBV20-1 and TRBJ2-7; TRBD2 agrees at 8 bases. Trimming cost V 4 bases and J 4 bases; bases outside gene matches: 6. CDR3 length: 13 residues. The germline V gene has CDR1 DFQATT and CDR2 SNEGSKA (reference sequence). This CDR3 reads CSANGGAWYEQYF. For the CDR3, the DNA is TGCAGTGCTAACGGGGGGGCCTGGTACGAGCAGTACTTC.

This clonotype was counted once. For the CDR3, the DNA is TGTGCCAGCAGCCAAGATGTGCGGCGCGAGCAGTACTTC. It codes for CASSQDVRREQYF. This chain connects TRBV4-2 to TRBJ2-7; no definite D call. Germline V CDR1 and CDR2: LGHNA, YNFKEQ. V was cut by 0 bases and J by 6 bases, with 9 bases left in between. The CDR3 covers 13 residues.

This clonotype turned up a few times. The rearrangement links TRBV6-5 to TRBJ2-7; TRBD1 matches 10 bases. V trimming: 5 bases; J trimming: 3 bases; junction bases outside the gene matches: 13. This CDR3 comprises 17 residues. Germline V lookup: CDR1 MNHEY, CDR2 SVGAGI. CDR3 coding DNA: TGTGCCAGCAGTCGAGGGACAGGGGTCCCTACGGGCTACGAGCAGTACTTC. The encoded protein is CASSRGTGVPTGYEQYF.